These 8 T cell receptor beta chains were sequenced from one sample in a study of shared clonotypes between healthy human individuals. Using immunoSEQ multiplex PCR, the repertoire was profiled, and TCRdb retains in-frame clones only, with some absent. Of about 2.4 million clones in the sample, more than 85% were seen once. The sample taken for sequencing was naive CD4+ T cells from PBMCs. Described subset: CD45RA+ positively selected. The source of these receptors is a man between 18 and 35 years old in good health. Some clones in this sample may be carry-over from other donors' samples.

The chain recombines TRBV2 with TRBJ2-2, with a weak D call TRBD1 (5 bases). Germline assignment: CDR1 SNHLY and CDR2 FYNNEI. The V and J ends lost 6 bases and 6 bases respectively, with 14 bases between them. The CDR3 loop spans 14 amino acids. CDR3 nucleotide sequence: TGTGCCAGCAGCAATCAGGGTACCGCCGGGGAGCTGTTTTTT. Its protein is CASSNQGTAGELFF.

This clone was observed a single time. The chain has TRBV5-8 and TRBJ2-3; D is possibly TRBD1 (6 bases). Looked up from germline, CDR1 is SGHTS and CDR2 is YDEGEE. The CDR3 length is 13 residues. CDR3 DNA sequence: TGTGCGAACAGGGCTACTAGCACAGATACGCAGTATTTT. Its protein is CANRATSTDTQYF.

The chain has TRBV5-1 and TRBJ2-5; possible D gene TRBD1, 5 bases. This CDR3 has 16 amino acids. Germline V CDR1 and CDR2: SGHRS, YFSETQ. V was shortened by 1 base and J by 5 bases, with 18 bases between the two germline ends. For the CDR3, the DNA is TGCGCCAGCAGCTTGAACCAGAATCAGGGATGGGAGACCCAGTACTTC. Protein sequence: CASSLNQNQGWETQYF.

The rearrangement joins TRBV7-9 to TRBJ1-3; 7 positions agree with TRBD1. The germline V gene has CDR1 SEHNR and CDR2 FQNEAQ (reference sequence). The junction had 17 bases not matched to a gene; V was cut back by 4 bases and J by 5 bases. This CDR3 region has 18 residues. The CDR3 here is CASSSIEGRGTARNTIYF. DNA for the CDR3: TGTGCCAGCAGCTCTATTGAAGGGCGGGGGACAGCTCGAAACACCATATATTTT.

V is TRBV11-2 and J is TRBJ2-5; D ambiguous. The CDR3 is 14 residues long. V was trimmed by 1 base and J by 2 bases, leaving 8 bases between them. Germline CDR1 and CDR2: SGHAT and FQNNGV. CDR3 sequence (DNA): TGTGCCAGCAGCTTAGGTCGACGGCAAGAGACCCAGTACTTC. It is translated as CASSLGRRQETQYF.

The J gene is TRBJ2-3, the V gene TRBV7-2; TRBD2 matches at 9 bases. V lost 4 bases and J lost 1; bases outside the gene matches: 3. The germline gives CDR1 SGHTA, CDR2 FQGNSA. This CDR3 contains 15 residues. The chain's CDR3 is CASSSRLAGTDTQYF. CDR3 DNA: TGTGCCAGCAGCTCCAGACTAGCGGGCACAGATACGCAGTATTTT.

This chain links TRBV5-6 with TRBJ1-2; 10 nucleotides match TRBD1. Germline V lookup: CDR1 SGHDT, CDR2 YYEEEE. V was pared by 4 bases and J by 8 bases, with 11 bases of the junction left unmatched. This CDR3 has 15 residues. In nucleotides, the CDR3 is TGTGCCAGCAGCCTGGACAGGGGGACGTCTTGGGGCTACACCTTC. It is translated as CASSLDRGTSWGYTF.

The CDR3 loop is CASRRDRGTGELFF. The CDR3 coding sequence is TGTGCCTCAAGACGGGACAGGGGCACCGGGGAGCTGTTTTTT. The V call is TRBV30, the J call TRBJ2-2; 10 bases line up with TRBD1. The CDR3 spans 14 residues. Germline-derived CDR1 and CDR2 are GTSNPN and SVGIG (reference sequence). The junction had 6 bases not matched to a gene; V was cut back by 7 bases and J by 4 bases.